A single sample gave rise to the 21 T cell receptor beta chains below, sequenced in a study of human CD4 T cells and Enterobacteriaceae. Assay used: immunoSEQ multiplex PCR; TCRdb lists only in-frame clones, some missing. The sample yields some 30,000 clones, approximately 84% seen once. All CD4+ cells other than CD45RA+CCR7+CD95- naive cells were sorted as memory, over 95% pure. Sequences were obtained from memory CD4+ T cells from blood. These receptors all come from a human donor in good health.

This clone was counted between two and nine times. V gene TRBV7-3 combines with J gene TRBJ2-7; no clear D. The ends were cut back, 0 bases at V and 5 bases at J, with 8 bases in the middle. The CDR3 is 13 residues long. Germline V gives CDR1 SGHTA, CDR2 FQGTGA. In DNA, the CDR3 is TGTGCCAGCAGCTTAACTATCAGAGACGAGCAGTACTTC. Translating gives CASSLTIRDEQYF.

The chain links TRBV19 to TRBJ2-1, with 10 positions matching TRBD1. V gave up 7 bases and J gave up 4 bases; unmatched junction bases: 10. Per the germline V gene, CDR1 is LNHDA and CDR2 is SQIVND (reference sequence). CDR3 length equals 16 residues. The CDR3 DNA is TGTGCCAGTACTCGACGACAGGGGGCAGATTACAATGAGCAGTTCTTC. This gives the protein CASTRRQGADYNEQFF.

The V and J genes are TRBV25-1 and TRBJ1-5; no definite D call. CDR1 and CDR2 (germline): MGHDK, SYGVNS. Trimming took 4 bases from V and 4 from J, leaving 5 bases between them. The CDR3 runs to 12 residues. CDR3 sequence (DNA): TGTGCCAGCAGTGTGGGAAATCAGCCCCAGCATTTT. It yields the protein CASSVGNQPQHF.

This clone was seen a few times. The rearrangement links TRBV25-1 to TRBJ1-6; the D gene is possibly TRBD1 (5 bases). Between the trimmed V and J ends, which lost 2 bases and 6 bases, there was a span of 8 bases. Germline-derived CDR1 and CDR2 are MGHDK and SYGVNS. The CDR3 runs 14 residues. The chain's CDR3 is CASSEPRANSPLHF. Here the CDR3 DNA reads TGTGCCAGCAGTGAACCCAGGGCTAATTCACCCCTCCACTTT.

This clone showed up just a few times. This sequence joins TRBV28 and TRBJ1-1; a weak D match, TRBD1 (5 bases). Germline V CDR1 and CDR2: MDHEN, SYDVKM. The CDR3 consists of 12 residues. V was shortened by 5 bases and J by 11 bases, with 15 bases between the two germline ends. The CDR3 nucleotides are TGTGCCAGCAGTGCCCCCAGGGCCCCGGCTTTCTTT. This encodes CASSAPRAPAFF.

V gene TRBV6-1 combines with J gene TRBJ1-3; 8 bases are shared with TRBD1. The V segment lost 4 bases and the J segment 4 bases; nucleotides outside the gene matches: 6. This CDR3 spans 15 amino acids. Germline V gives CDR1 MNHNS, CDR2 SASEGT. The CDR3 DNA reads TGTGCCAGCAGTGCCCAACAGGGGGAGGGAAACACCATATATTTT. It translates to CASSAQQGEGNTIYF.

The V gene is TRBV14, the J gene TRBJ2-6; TRBD1 matches at 7 bases. This CDR3 spans 20 amino acids. Germline V gene sequence: CDR1 SGHDN, CDR2 FVKESK. The trim removed 1 base at V and 2 bases at J, leaving 14 bases unmatched. The CDR3 region has the DNA TGTGCCAGCAGCCAAGGGGACAGATCATTAACGGCCGCTGGGGCCAACGTCCTGACTTTC. Protein: CASSQGDRSLTAAGANVLTF. Supplemented by reference TRBV14 and TRBJ2-6, the full variable domain reads EAGVTQFPSHSVIEKGQTVTLRCDPISGHDNLYWYRRVMGKEIKFLLHFVKESKQDESGMPNNRFLAERTGGTYSTLKVQPAELEDSGVYFCASSQGDRSLTAAGANVLTFGAGSRLTVL.

This sequence joins TRBV19 and TRBJ2-5; perhaps D is TRBD1 or TRBD2 (5 bases each). The CDR3 has 13 amino acids. With 5 bases removed from V and 5 bases from J, the gap between germline ends came to 12 bases. CDR1 and CDR2 from the germline V gene are LNHDA and SQIVND (reference sequence). This chain's CDR3 is CASSLSGRETQYF. As DNA, the CDR3 is TGTGCCAGTAGTTTATCGGGGCGGGAGACCCAGTACTTC.

V gene TRBV7-2 combines with J gene TRBJ1-3; no firm D call. The CDR3 has 15 residues. Germline CDR1 is SGHTA and CDR2 is FQGNSA. V was cut by 3 bases and J by 0 bases, with 9 bases left in between. The CDR3 DNA sequence: TGTGCCAGCAGCTTCTACTCCACCTCTGGAAACACCATATATTTT. Protein: CASSFYSTSGNTIYF.

V is TRBV2 and J is TRBJ1-5; D perhaps matches TRBD1 (6 bases). In germline, CDR1 is SNHLY, CDR2 FYNNEI. CDR3 length equals 15 residues. Trimming stripped 8 bases from V and 0 bases from J, with 14 bases between. In DNA, the CDR3 is TGTGCCAGCCGAATCCAGGGGTATAGCAATCAGCCCCAGCATTTT. It yields the protein CASRIQGYSNQPQHF.

V usage is TRBV27 and J usage is TRBJ1-1, with TRBD1 identical over 7 bases. CDR1 is MNHEY, CDR2 SMNVEV, per germline (reference sequence). The J segment lost 4 bases and the V segment lost 6 bases, leaving 8 bases of the junction unmatched. The CDR3 length is 14 residues. CDR3 sequence (DNA): TGTGCCAGCAGAGACACAGGGGTGGGCACTGAAGCTTTCTTT. Translating it yields CASRDTGVGTEAFF.

The chain employs TRBV10-3 and TRBJ2-1, with a tentative D call TRBD1 (5 bases). V lost 2 bases and J 7 bases, leaving 15 bases between the germline ends. In germline, CDR1 is ENHRY, CDR2 SYGVKD. This CDR3 is 15 amino acids long. CDR3 nucleotides: TGTGCCATCAGTGAGAGGGGCAGGTTACTGAATGAGCAGTTCTTC. It translates to CAISERGRLLNEQFF.

This clone was observed a few times. This chain links TRBV7-2 with TRBJ2-7, with 8 bases that match TRBD2. Germline CDR1 SGHTA, CDR2 FQGNSA. Trimming cost V 0 bases and J 2 bases; bases outside gene matches: 15. The CDR3 spans 19 residues. CDR3 region: CASSLAVIAGTYYPYEQYF. CDR3 in DNA: TGTGCCAGCAGCTTAGCGGTTATAGCGGGAACGTATTACCCCTACGAGCAGTACTTC.

The CDR3 DNA sequence: TGTGCCAGCAGTTACTCGAGAGGGGCCGACACTGAAGCTTTCTTT. This encodes CASSYSRGADTEAFF. V and J are TRBV6-5 and TRBJ1-1; D may be TRBD1 (5 bases). The V gene's germline CDR1 is MNHEY and CDR2 SVGAGI. V was clipped by 0 bases and J by 3 bases, with 11 bases between them. This CDR3 is built from 15 residues.

Comments on this clone: This sequence may be a read error, since a much larger clone differs from it by one base. The chain recombines TRBV18 with TRBJ2-7, with D perhaps being TRBD1 or TRBD2 (5 bases each). Trimming took 3 bases from V and 1 from J, leaving 7 bases between them. Per germline, CDR1 KGHSH and CDR2 LQKENI. This CDR3 has 13 amino acids. The CDR3: CASSPGRSYEQYF. Written as DNA, the CDR3 is TGTGCCAGCTCACCGGGACGGTCCTACGAGCAGTACTTC.

The chain is built from TRBV29-1 and TRBJ2-5; 7 nucleotides agree with TRBD2. The CDR3 runs 16 residues. Germline V gene sequence: CDR1 SQVTM, CDR2 ANQGSEA. V shed 4 bases and J 1 base; nucleotides not matched to a gene: 12. The chain's CDR3 is CSVGGGGEGFQETQYF. CDR3 sequence (DNA): TGCAGCGTTGGGGGGGGAGGTGAAGGATTCCAAGAGACCCAGTACTTC.

The V and J genes are TRBV2 and TRBJ2-1; 9 positions agree with TRBD2. There are 14 residues in the CDR3. The trim removed 7 bases at V and 6 bases at J, leaving 7 bases unmatched. The germline CDR1 and CDR2 sequences are SNHLY and FYNNEI. CDR3: CASTGTSPVNEQFF. CDR3 DNA: TGTGCCAGCACCGGGACTAGCCCAGTCAATGAGCAGTTCTTC.

The chain carries TRBV5-5 and TRBJ2-1, with TRBD2 identical over 7 bases. This CDR3 has 15 amino acids. Per the germline V gene, CDR1 is SGHKS and CDR2 is YYEKEE (reference sequence). Germline trimming cut 5 bases from V and 6 bases from J; bases unmatched to any gene: 11. CDR3 in DNA: TGTGCCAGCAGACTAAGGGCGGGAGCATTCAATGAGCAGTTCTTC. Translation gives CASRLRAGAFNEQFF. Variable domain in full (rest from reference TRBV5-5 and TRBJ2-1): DAGVTQSPTHLIKTRGQQVTLRCSPISGHKSVSWYQQVLGQGPQFIFQYYEKEERGRGNFPDRFSARQFPNYSSELNVNALLLGDSALYLCASRLRAGAFNEQFFGPGTRLTVL.

This chain links TRBV5-1 with TRBJ1-1, with a tentative D call TRBD1 (5 bases). Trimming shortened V by 4 bases and J by 5 bases, and 12 bases separated the two germline ends. There are 13 residues in the CDR3. Germline-derived CDR1 and CDR2 are SGHRS and YFSETQ. This chain's CDR3 is CASSVSRDTEAFF. The CDR3 region has the DNA TGCGCCAGCAGCGTATCCAGGGATACTGAAGCTTTCTTT.

CDR3 amino acids: CASTPSGGANYGYTF. The CDR3 DNA reads as TGTGCCAGCACCCCGTCGGGGGGAGCTAACTATGGCTACACCTTC. This chain links TRBV7-2 with TRBJ1-2, with TRBD1 as a possible D gene (5 bases). The CDR3 length is 15 residues. Trimming left V 7 bases short and J 0 bases short, with 15 bases between. Germline CDR1 reads SGHTA; CDR2 reads FQGNSA. Combining the CDR3 with reference TRBV7-2 and TRBJ1-2 gives the whole variable domain GAGVSQSPSNKVTEKGKDVELRCDPISGHTALYWYRQSLGQGLEFLIYFQGNSAPDKSGLPSDRFSAERTGGSVSTLTIQRTQQEDSAVYLCASTPSGGANYGYTFGSGTRLTVV.

The V call is TRBV27, the J call TRBJ1-1; the D is unclear. Germline lookup yields CDR1 MNHEY and CDR2 SMNVEV (reference sequence). The CDR3 has 15 amino acids. Trimming removed 0 bases at V and 5 bases at J, with 13 bases between. The chain's CDR3 is CASSLSQQRMTEAFF. CDR3 bases: TGTGCCAGCAGTTTATCTCAACAGCGAATGACTGAAGCTTTCTTT.